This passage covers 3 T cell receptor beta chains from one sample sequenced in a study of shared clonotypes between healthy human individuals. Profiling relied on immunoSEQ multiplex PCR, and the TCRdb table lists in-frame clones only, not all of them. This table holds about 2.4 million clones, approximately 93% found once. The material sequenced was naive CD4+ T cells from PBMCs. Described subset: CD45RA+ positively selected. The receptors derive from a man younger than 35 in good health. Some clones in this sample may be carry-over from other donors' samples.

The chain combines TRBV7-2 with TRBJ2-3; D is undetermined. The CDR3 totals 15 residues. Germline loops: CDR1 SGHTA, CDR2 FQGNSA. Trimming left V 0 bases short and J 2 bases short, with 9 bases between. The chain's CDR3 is CASSLAGSFTDTQYF. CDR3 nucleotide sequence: TGTGCCAGCAGCTTAGCCGGATCTTTCACAGATACGCAGTATTTT.

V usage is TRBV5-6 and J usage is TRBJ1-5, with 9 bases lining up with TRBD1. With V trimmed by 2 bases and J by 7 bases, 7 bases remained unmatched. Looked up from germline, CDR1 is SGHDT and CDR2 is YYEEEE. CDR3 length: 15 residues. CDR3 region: CASSFGQGFGQPQHF. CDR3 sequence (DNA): TGTGCCAGCAGCTTTGGACAGGGGTTCGGCCAGCCCCAGCATTTT.

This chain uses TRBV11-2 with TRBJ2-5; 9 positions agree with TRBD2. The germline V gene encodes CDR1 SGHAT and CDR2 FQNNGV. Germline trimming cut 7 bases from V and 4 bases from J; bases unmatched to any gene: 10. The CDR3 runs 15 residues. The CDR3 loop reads CASTLGGGRGETQYF. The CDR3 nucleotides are TGTGCCAGCACCCTGGGGGGCGGGAGGGGAGAGACCCAGTACTTC.